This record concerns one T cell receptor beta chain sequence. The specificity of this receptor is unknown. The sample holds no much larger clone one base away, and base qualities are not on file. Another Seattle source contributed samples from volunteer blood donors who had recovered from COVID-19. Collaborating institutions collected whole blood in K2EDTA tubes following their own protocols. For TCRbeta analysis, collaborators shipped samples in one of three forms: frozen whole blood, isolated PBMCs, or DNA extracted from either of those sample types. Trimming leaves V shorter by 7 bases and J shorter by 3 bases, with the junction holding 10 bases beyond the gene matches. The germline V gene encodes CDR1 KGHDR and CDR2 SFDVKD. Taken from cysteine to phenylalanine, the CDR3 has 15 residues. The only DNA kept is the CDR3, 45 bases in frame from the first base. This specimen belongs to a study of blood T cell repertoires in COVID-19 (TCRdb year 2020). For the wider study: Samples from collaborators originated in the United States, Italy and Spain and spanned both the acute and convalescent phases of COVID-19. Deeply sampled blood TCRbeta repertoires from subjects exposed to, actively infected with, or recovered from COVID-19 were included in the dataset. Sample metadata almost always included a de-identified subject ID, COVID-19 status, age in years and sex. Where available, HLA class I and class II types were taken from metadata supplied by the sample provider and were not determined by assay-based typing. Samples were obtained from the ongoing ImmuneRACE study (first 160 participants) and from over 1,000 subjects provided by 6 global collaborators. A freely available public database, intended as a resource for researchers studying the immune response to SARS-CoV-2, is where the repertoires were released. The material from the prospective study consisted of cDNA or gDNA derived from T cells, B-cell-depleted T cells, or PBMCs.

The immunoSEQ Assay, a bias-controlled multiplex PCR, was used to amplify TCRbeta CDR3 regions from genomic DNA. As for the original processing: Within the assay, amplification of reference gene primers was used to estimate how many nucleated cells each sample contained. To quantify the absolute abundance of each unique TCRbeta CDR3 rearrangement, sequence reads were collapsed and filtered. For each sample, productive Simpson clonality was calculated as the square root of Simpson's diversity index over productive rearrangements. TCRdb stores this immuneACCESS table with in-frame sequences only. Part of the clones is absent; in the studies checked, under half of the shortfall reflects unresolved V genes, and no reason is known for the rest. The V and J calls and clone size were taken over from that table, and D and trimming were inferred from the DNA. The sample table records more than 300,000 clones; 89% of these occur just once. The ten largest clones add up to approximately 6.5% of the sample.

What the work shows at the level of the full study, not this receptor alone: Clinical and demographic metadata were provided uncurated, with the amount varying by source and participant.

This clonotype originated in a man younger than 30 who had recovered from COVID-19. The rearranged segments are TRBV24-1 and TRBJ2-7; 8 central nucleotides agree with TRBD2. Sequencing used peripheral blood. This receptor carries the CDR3 CATSAGGFRSYEQYF. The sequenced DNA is TGTGCCACCAGCGCGGGGGGCTTTCGGAGCTACGAGCAGTACTTC.